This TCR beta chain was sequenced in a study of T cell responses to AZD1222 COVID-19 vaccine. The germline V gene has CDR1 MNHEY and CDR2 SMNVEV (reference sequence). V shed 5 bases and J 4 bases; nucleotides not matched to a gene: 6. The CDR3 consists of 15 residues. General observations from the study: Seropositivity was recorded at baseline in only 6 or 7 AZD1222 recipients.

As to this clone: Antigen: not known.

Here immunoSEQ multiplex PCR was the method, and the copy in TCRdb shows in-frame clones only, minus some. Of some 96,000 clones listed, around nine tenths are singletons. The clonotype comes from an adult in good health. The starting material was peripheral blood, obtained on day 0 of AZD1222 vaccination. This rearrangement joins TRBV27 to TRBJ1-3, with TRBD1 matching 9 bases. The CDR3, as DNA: TGTGCCAGCAGTCGGGACAGGGCTGTCGGAAACACCATATATTTT. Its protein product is CASSRDRAVGNTIYF.